These 13 T cell receptor beta chains came from one sample sequenced in a study of shared T cell receptors in the human thymus. TCRdb's copy holds only in-frame clones and misses some; the assay was immunoSEQ multiplex PCR. This repertoire shows hundreds of thousands of clones, 80% to 90% found once; its top ten account for more than 0.008%. The sample also formed part of further work on human thymus T cells.

The specimen sequenced was thymocytes. These receptors all come from a girl under three years old with a congenital heart defect.

This clone was counted a few times. The chain uses TRBV5-6 and TRBJ1-1, with a possible D match to TRBD1 (6 bases). Germline CDR1 is SGHDT and CDR2 is YYEEEE. Trimming took off 0 bases at V and 4 bases at J, with 10 bases between the two ends. The CDR3 totals 14 residues. The CDR3 here is CASSLEGRGTEAFF. The CDR3 DNA follows: TGTGCCAGCAGCTTGGAGGGCAGGGGCACTGAAGCTTTCTTT.

The V gene is TRBV5-6, the J gene TRBJ2-1; 9 bases are a match to TRBD1. V dropped 4 bases and J dropped 0; count of bases not matched to a gene: 8. The germline gives CDR1 SGHDT, CDR2 YYEEEE. The CDR3 has 17 amino acids. The CDR3 spells CASSPRTGVYSYNEQFF. In nucleotides, the CDR3 is TGTGCCAGCAGCCCAAGGACAGGGGTTTACTCCTACAATGAGCAGTTCTTC.

The chain combines TRBV5-5 with TRBJ2-5; D gene uncertain. The end of the DNA fits TRBJ2-7 better, so the J call may be wrong. Looked up from germline, CDR1 is SGHKS and CDR2 is YYEKEE (reference sequence). This CDR3 contains 14 residues. The CDR3 region has the DNA TGTGCCAGCAGCTTGGCCACGATGGGCTACGAGCAGTACTTC. It encodes CASSLATMGYEQYF.

The chain is built from TRBV5-1 and TRBJ2-3; D uncertain. The CDR3 totals 12 residues. Per the germline V gene, CDR1 is SGHRS and CDR2 is YFSETQ. The V gene lost 0 bases and the J gene lost 4 bases, with 3 bases spanning the gap. The CDR3 DNA sequence: TGCGCCAGCAGCTTGGAGCCAGATACGCAGTATTTT. It yields the protein CASSLEPDTQYF.

The chain has TRBV4-1 and TRBJ1-6; D remains ambiguous. There are 15 residues in the CDR3. V lost 4 bases and J 6 bases, leaving 13 bases between the germline ends. Germline loops: CDR1 MGHRA, CDR2 YSYEKL. CDR3 in amino acids: CASSRPRVGNSPLHF. Here the CDR3 DNA reads TGCGCCAGCAGCCGGCCGAGGGTCGGTAATTCACCCCTCCACTTT.

The J gene is TRBJ2-3, the V gene TRBV7-3; 10 positions match TRBD2. V shed 6 bases, J shed 4 bases, and the junction held 4 bases outside the gene matches. The CDR3 extends over 14 amino acids. The germline V gene has CDR1 SGHTA and CDR2 FQGTGA. The CDR3 here is CASSLLAGPDTQYF. The CDR3 DNA reads TGTGCCAGCAGTCTACTAGCGGGGCCAGATACGCAGTATTTT.

The chain has TRBV7-2 and TRBJ1-4; 9 positions agree with TRBD1. The CDR3 length is 16 residues. Germline CDR1 reads SGHTA; CDR2 reads FQGNSA. V shed 8 bases, J shed 8 bases, and the junction held 15 bases outside the gene matches. CDR3 coding DNA: TGTGCCAGCCGATCCCCTAAAGGGACAGGGAACGAAAAACTGTTTTTT. Its protein is CASRSPKGTGNEKLFF.

This rearrangement joins TRBV4-3 to TRBJ2-1, with 8 bases that match TRBD2. V dropped 1 base and J dropped 2; count of bases not matched to a gene: 4. The CDR3 is 16 amino acids. Germline lookup yields CDR1 LGHNA and CDR2 YSLEER. The CDR3: CASSQVGLATYNEQFF. The CDR3 coding sequence is TGCGCCAGCAGCCAAGTAGGACTAGCAACCTACAATGAGCAGTTCTTC.

This clone came up once. V is TRBV7-9 and J is TRBJ1-5; 9 bases agree with TRBD1. The CDR3 loop spans 18 amino acids. In germline, CDR1 is SEHNR, CDR2 FQNEAQ (reference sequence). With 8 bases clipped from V and 1 base from J, the junction kept 15 bases outside the gene matches. The CDR3 DNA sequence: TGTGCCAGCGCCTCCCACGGGACAGGGCGGGTGAGCAATCAGCCCCAGCATTTT. Its translation: CASASHGTGRVSNQPQHF.

This chain connects TRBV28 to TRBJ1-2; TRBD1 might be the D (6 bases). This CDR3 is built from 17 residues. Per the germline V gene, CDR1 is MDHEN and CDR2 is SYDVKM. Deletions cut 2 bases from V and 2 bases from J, with 18 bases between. This CDR3 reads CASSLLKITGSNYGYTF. Here the CDR3 DNA reads TGTGCCAGCAGTTTACTAAAAATTACAGGGTCCAACTATGGCTACACCTTC.

The chain has TRBV5-1 and TRBJ1-1; D not resolved. V lost 6 bases to trimming and J lost 1 base, with 7 bases between them. CDR1 and CDR2 from the germline V gene are SGHRS and YFSETQ. The CDR3 extends over 12 amino acids. The CDR3 bases are TGCGCCAGCATAAGCCCGAACACTGAAGCTTTCTTT. This sequence encodes CASISPNTEAFF.

The chain has TRBV4-3 and TRBJ1-1; possible D gene TRBD1, 6 bases. The CDR3 extends over 16 amino acids. V was shortened by 2 bases and J by 1 base, with 14 bases between the two germline ends. Germline V gives CDR1 LGHNA, CDR2 YSLEER. DNA for the CDR3: TGCGCCAGCAGCCAAAAGTTAGGGACACCGAACACTGAAGCTTTCTTT. Encoded protein: CASSQKLGTPNTEAFF.

V is TRBV28 and J is TRBJ1-6; D unclear. This CDR3 contains 16 residues. In germline, CDR1 is MDHEN, CDR2 SYDVKM. Trimming pared 2 bases from V and 1 base from J, leaving 9 bases between. The CDR3 sequence is CASSLGYGSYNSPLHF. In DNA form, the CDR3 reads TGTGCCAGCAGTTTAGGGTACGGGTCCTATAATTCACCCCTCCACTTT.